Shown below are 21 T cell receptor beta chains from a single sample sequenced in a study of cytomegalovirus exposure and HLA in healthy donors. 60 Vbeta and 13 Jbeta primers were used in PCR. Assay: immunoSEQ multiplex PCR; the TCRdb copy retains only in-frame clones and omits some. The table records around 140,000 clones, roughly 79% of them present only once. The sequencing input was PBMCs. The receptors derive from a man between 25 and 39 years old in good health and CMV-seropositive.

This rearrangement joins TRBV5-6 to TRBJ2-1; 12 nucleotides agree with TRBD2. The CDR3 runs 13 residues. J lost 6 bases, V lost 5 bases, and 0 bases had no gene match. CDR1 and CDR2 from the germline V gene are SGHDT and YYEEEE. The CDR3 coding sequence is TGTGCCAGCAGACTAGCGGGAGGCAATGAGCAGTTCTTC. It is translated as CASRLAGGNEQFF.

This sequence joins TRBV2 and TRBJ1-5; TRBD1 aligns across 7 bases. The CDR3 is made up of 16 amino acids. V was clipped by 6 bases and J by 2 bases; unmatched bases: 10. Germline V lookup: CDR1 SNHLY, CDR2 FYNNEI. CDR3 sequence (DNA): TGTGCCAGCAGCGACAGGGCCCCCTCGGGCAATCAGCCCCAGCATTTT. Translation: CASSDRAPSGNQPQHF.

The chain has TRBV9 and TRBJ2-7, with D possibly matching TRBD2 (5 bases). The germline CDR1 and CDR2 sequences are SGDLS and YYNGEE. V lost 4 bases to trimming and J lost 7 bases, with 15 bases between them. The CDR3 has 13 amino acids. The DNA for the CDR3 is TGTGCCAGCAGCCCGTCTCTACGCGGGGAGCAGTACTTC. This codes for CASSPSLRGEQYF. Together with reference TRBV9 and TRBJ2-7, the CDR3 gives the full variable domain: DSGVTQTPKHLITATGQRVTLRCSPRSGDLSVYWYQQSLDQGLQFLIQYYNGEERAKGNILERFSAQQFPDLHSELNLSSLELGDSALYFCASSPSLRGEQYFGPGTRLTVT.

The V gene is TRBV25-1, the J gene TRBJ1-2; TRBD1 matches at 7 bases. V was clipped by 4 bases and J by 0 bases; unmatched bases: 2. Germline V gives CDR1 MGHDK, CDR2 SYGVNS. This CDR3 contains 14 residues. The DNA of the CDR3 is TGTGCCAGCAGTGGACAGGGCTCTAACTATGGCTACACCTTC. Amino acid sequence: CASSGQGSNYGYTF.

The CDR3 DNA is TGCGCCAGCAGTTCTCTACTAACACCAGGGGACTATGGCTACACCTTC. Translated, it gives CASSSLLTPGDYGYTF. The J gene is TRBJ1-2, the V gene TRBV23-1; the D gene is possibly TRBD1 (6 bases). TRBV23-1 is assigned to the ORF class and has an uncertain function. The CDR3 is made up of 16 amino acids. Trimming took off 5 bases at V and 3 bases at J, with 19 bases between the two ends.

This sequence joins TRBV28 and TRBJ2-3; D is ambiguous. Germline CDR1 reads MDHEN; CDR2 reads SYDVKM. The CDR3 is 14 amino acids. V gave up 8 bases and J gave up 0 bases, with 12 bases separating them. The CDR3 sequence is CASGAHVSTDTQYF. The CDR3 DNA reads TGTGCCAGCGGTGCGCATGTCAGCACAGATACGCAGTATTTT.

The genes are TRBV4-1 and TRBJ2-5; TRBD1 aligns across 9 bases. The J segment lost 3 bases and the V segment lost 0 bases, leaving 8 bases of the junction unmatched. Germline-derived CDR1 and CDR2 are MGHRA and YSYEKL. The CDR3 is 17 amino acids. The CDR3 spells CASSQEGLGQGKETQYF. The CDR3 DNA follows: TGCGCCAGCAGCCAAGAGGGTTTAGGACAGGGGAAAGAGACCCAGTACTTC.

The rearrangement uses TRBV6-1 and TRBJ2-1; perhaps TRBD2 as D (6 bases). The CDR3 length is 13 residues. The V gene lost 11 bases and the J gene lost 8 bases, with 19 bases spanning the gap. Germline V CDR1 and CDR2: MNHNS, SASEGT. The chain's CDR3 is CALGREDGHEQFF. The CDR3 region has the DNA TGTGCCCTCGGAAGGGAGGACGGGCATGAGCAGTTCTTC.

The rearrangement uses TRBV6-4 and TRBJ1-3, with D hard to call. CDR3 length: 14 amino acids. Trimming removed 2 bases from V and 0 bases from J, with 5 bases in between. CDR1 MRHNA and CDR2 SNTAGT come from the germline V gene. CDR3 DNA sequence: TGTGCCAGCAGTGACCGGTTCTCTGGAAACACCATATATTTT. Amino acid sequence: CASSDRFSGNTIYF.

CDR3 loop: CASSSTEGATEAFF. In DNA form, the CDR3 reads TGTGCCAGCAGTTCCACGGAGGGAGCCACTGAAGCTTTCTTT. The chain employs TRBV6-5 and TRBJ1-1, with unresolved D. The V end lost 4 bases, the J end lost 4 bases, and 13 bases lay between the germline ends. The CDR3 is 14 amino acids. In germline, CDR1 is MNHEY, CDR2 SVGAGI.

V usage is TRBV19 and J usage is TRBJ1-4, with D unclear. The V gene lost 3 bases and the J gene lost 6 bases, with 8 bases spanning the gap. Per the germline V gene, CDR1 is LNHDA and CDR2 is SQIVND (reference sequence). The CDR3 sequence is 13 residues long. CDR3 sequence (DNA): TGTGCCAGTAGTATTGAGCGCTATGAAAAACTGTTTTTT. Translating gives CASSIERYEKLFF.

J is TRBJ2-3 and V is TRBV5-5, with D hard to call. Germline V gives CDR1 SGHKS, CDR2 YYEKEE (reference sequence). Trimming took off 1 base at V and 4 bases at J, with 10 bases between the two ends. There are 14 residues in the CDR3. The CDR3 reads CASSLPENPDTQYF. The CDR3 bases are TGTGCCAGCAGCTTGCCGGAGAATCCAGATACGCAGTATTTT.

CDR3 region: CASSPSAGYSYEQYF. CDR3 in DNA: TGTGCCAGCAGCCCCTCCGCGGGGTACTCCTACGAGCAGTACTTC. This chain links TRBV5-4 with TRBJ2-7; D might be TRBD2 (6 bases). The V and J ends lost 4 bases and 0 bases respectively, with 14 bases between them. Germline loops: CDR1 SGHNT, CDR2 YYREEE (reference sequence). The CDR3 totals 15 residues.

The table lists this clone with a count of one. The chain has TRBV4-2 and TRBJ1-3; TRBD1 aligns across 9 bases. The CDR3 spans 16 residues. Germline CDR1 reads LGHNA; CDR2 reads YNFKEQ. V was pared by 1 base and J by 6 bases, with 7 bases of the junction left unmatched. This CDR3 is CASSQGVGQGKNTIYF. The DNA for the CDR3 is TGTGCCAGCAGCCAAGGCGTAGGACAGGGGAAAAACACCATATATTTT.

This chain links TRBV7-2 with TRBJ1-5; D remains ambiguous. There are 17 residues in the CDR3. Per the germline V gene, CDR1 is SGHTA and CDR2 is FQGNSA. The ends were cut back, 1 base at V and 0 bases at J, with 13 bases in the middle. CDR3: CASSLDSGDYSNQPQHF. CDR3 nucleotide sequence: TGTGCCAGCAGCTTAGATTCCGGAGATTATAGCAATCAGCCCCAGCATTTT. The variable domain in full, with the rest retrieved from reference TRBV7-2 and TRBJ1-5, is GAGVSQSPSNKVTEKGKDVELRCDPISGHTALYWYRQSLGQGLEFLIYFQGNSAPDKSGLPSDRFSAERTGGSVSTLTIQRTQQEDSAVYLCASSLDSGDYSNQPQHFGDGTRLSIL.

The V and J genes are TRBV6-1 and TRBJ2-3; perhaps TRBD2 as D (5 bases). V was pared by 8 bases and J by 4 bases, with 16 bases between. CDR3 size: 14 residues. Germline assignment: CDR1 MNHNS and CDR2 SASEGT. CDR3 loop: CASGDRGASDTQYF. DNA for the CDR3: TGTGCCAGCGGGGATCGGGGAGCGTCAGATACGCAGTATTTT.

This chain uses TRBV4-1 with TRBJ2-1, with D maybe TRBD2 (5 bases). Germline CDR1 is MGHRA and CDR2 is YSYEKL. CDR3 size: 14 residues. V lost 2 bases and J lost 4, with 9 bases in between. CDR3 residues: CASSQSSGYNEQFF. The DNA for the CDR3 is TGCGCCAGCAGCCAATCTTCGGGGTACAATGAGCAGTTCTTC.

The rearrangement links TRBV7-3 to TRBJ2-1; 10 bases align to TRBD2. J gave up 6 bases and V 5 bases, and 7 bases lay outside the gene matches. This CDR3 spans 15 amino acids. Germline CDR1 and CDR2: SGHTA and FQGTGA. DNA of the CDR3: TGTGCCAGCAGCATAGCGGGGGGACAATTCAATGAGCAGTTCTTC. This translates into CASSIAGGQFNEQFF.

V and J are TRBV5-5 and TRBJ2-7; weak D call: TRBD1 (6 bases). Between the trimmed V and J ends, which lost 0 bases and 6 bases, there was a span of 10 bases. CDR1 and CDR2 (germline): SGHKS, YYEKEE (reference sequence). The CDR3 runs to 13 residues. CDR3 coding DNA: TGTGCCAGCAGCTTGGCAGGGGTAGGCGAGCAGTACTTC. Translated: CASSLAGVGEQYF.

The gene calls are TRBV27 and TRBJ1-5; TRBD1 agrees at 7 bases. Germline V gives CDR1 MNHEY, CDR2 SMNVEV (reference sequence). This CDR3 is built from 15 residues. The junction had 11 bases not matched to a gene; V was cut back by 5 bases and J by 7 bases. The CDR3 bases are TGTGCCAGCAGTCCGCCGGGACAGCTAGACCAGCCCCAGCATTTT. Residues: CASSPPGQLDQPQHF.

This rearrangement joins TRBV11-1 to TRBJ1-1; a possible D gene is TRBD1 (5 bases). The germline V gene encodes CDR1 SGHAT and CDR2 FQDESV (reference sequence). The CDR3 is made up of 13 amino acids. V gave up 3 bases and J gave up 1 base, with 6 bases separating them. CDR3 in DNA: TGTGCCAGCAGCTTTCAGGGGAACACTGAAGCTTTCTTT. It yields the protein CASSFQGNTEAFF.